The 18 T cell receptor beta chains reported below all come from one sample, sequenced in a study of T cell repertoires in cytomegalovirus infection (dated by TCRdb to 2018 to 2020). For sequencing, an Illumina HiSeq 1500 was employed. TCRdb itself trimmed the public reads at Q25 with fastp, ran MiXCR and retained productive beta chains. Each entry is one CDR3 protein sequence, shown with its most common DNA and genes. For this sample there are fewer than 950,000 distinct CDR3 sequences; less than 35% appear just once. The ten largest account for 12% of the sample. Read against the paper, the sample's treatment or condition label means: in vitro stimulation with specific CMV peptide epitopes to enrich CMV-specific T cells. Their specific antigens are unknown. The sequences come from cultured CD8+ T cells from PBMCs, collected from culture after CMV antigen stimulation. Receptors were obtained from a human donor in good health (CMV status not recorded). Some clones in this sample may be carry-over from other donors' samples.

The V call is TRBV19, the J call TRBJ2-1; TRBD1 might be the D (5 bases). The CDR3 spans 15 residues. V lost 6 bases, J lost 1 base, and 13 bases lay in between. Germline V gene lookup returns CDR1 LNHDA and CDR2 SQIVND (reference sequence). In DNA, the CDR3 is TGTGCCAGTAGCAACGACAGATCTTCCTACAATGAGCAGTTCTTC. Translating it yields CASSNDRSSYNEQFF.

The CDR3 loop is CASSRPGTGKSGYTF. For the CDR3, the DNA is TGTGCCAGCAGTCGCCCCGGGACAGGGAAGAGTGGCTACACCTTC. The rearrangement links TRBV6-6 to TRBJ1-2, with 9 positions matching TRBD1. The J segment lost 7 bases and the V segment lost 5 bases, leaving 11 bases of the junction unmatched. Germline CDR1 MNHNY, CDR2 SVGAGI (reference sequence). CDR3 length equals 15 residues.

The sample holds a few counts of this clonotype. The gene calls are TRBV12-3 or TRBV12-4 and TRBJ2-4; D call uncertain. Trimming cost V 5 bases and J 1 base, with 12 bases left between them. There are 15 residues in the CDR3. The DNA of the CDR3 is TGTGCCAGCAGTAACACCTCCGCGGCCAAAAACATTCAGTACTTC. It encodes CASSNTSAAKNIQYF.

This clonotype was recorded many times. V gene TRBV7-3 combines with J gene TRBJ1-1; the match to TRBD1 covers 9 bases. Germline loops: CDR1 SGHTA, CDR2 FQGTGA. The trim removed 1 base at V and 11 bases at J, leaving 5 bases unmatched. The length of the CDR3 is 13 residues. CDR3 DNA sequence: TGTGCCAGCAGCTTAATGGGACAGGGAAAGGCTTTCTTT. Protein sequence: CASSLMGQGKAFF.

J is TRBJ2-1 and V is TRBV6-4; TRBD1 agrees at 8 bases. Per the germline V gene, CDR1 is MRHNA and CDR2 is SNTAGT. CDR3 length equals 15 residues. V was clipped by 5 bases and J by 9 bases; unmatched bases: 12. For the CDR3, the DNA is TGTGCCAGCAGTCCGGAAGGGACAGGTCCTTTTGAGCAGTTCTTC. It encodes CASSPEGTGPFEQFF.

Concerning this clonotype itself: An end of the junction does not agree with germline; a read error may underlie this. V is TRBV4-1 and J is TRBJ2-1, with a possible D match to TRBD2 (6 bases). Germline CDR1 and CDR2: MGHRA and YSYEKL. The CDR3 is 15 amino acids. The CDR3 loop reads CASSTLAETLGEQFF. The CDR3 DNA is TGTGCCAGCAGCACCTTAGCGGAGACTCTCGGTGAGCAGTTCTTC.

The chain joins TRBV9 to TRBJ1-2, with TRBD1 matching 7 bases. After removal of 3 bases from V and 1 base from J, the junction contained 18 bases not matched to a gene. The V gene's germline CDR1 is SGDLS and CDR2 YYNGEE. The CDR3 spans 19 residues. The CDR3 DNA follows: TGTGCCAGCAGCGAAACTACAGGGGAAAGCAGCTGGCGTAACTATGGCTACACCTTC. The encoded protein is CASSETTGESSWRNYGYTF.

The chain links TRBV7-2 to TRBJ2-1; 9 bases are a match to TRBD1. Germline values: CDR1 SGHTA, CDR2 FQGNSA. The CDR3 extends over 15 amino acids. After removal of 7 bases from V and 8 bases from J, the junction contained 12 bases not matched to a gene. Here the CDR3 reads CASTSEGQGEHEQFF. The DNA for the CDR3 is TGTGCCAGCACTTCCGAGGGACAGGGTGAACATGAGCAGTTCTTC.

The chain links TRBV7-6 to TRBJ2-1; 14 bases match TRBD2. The CDR3 sequence is 15 residues long. Unmatched junction bases numbered 3, after V lost 5 bases and J lost 6 bases. The germline V gene encodes CDR1 SGHVS and CDR2 FNYEAQ. In nucleotides, the CDR3 is TGTGCCAGCAGCGCGACTAGCGGGGGGGCCAATGAGCAGTTCTTC. Translated, it gives CASSATSGGANEQFF.

At least ten counts were recorded for this clonotype. This chain uses TRBV6-1 with TRBJ1-6; D not resolved. Germline-derived CDR1 and CDR2 are MNHNS and SASEGT. V shed 2 bases and J shed 10 bases, with 18 bases lying between them. This CDR3 is built from 16 residues. The CDR3 DNA reads TGTGCCAGCAGTGAAATCCACAGAAGGGTAGGGTCACCCCTCCACTTT. Protein product: CASSEIHRRVGSPLHF.

CDR3 in DNA: TGCAGTGCTAGAGATTTAGGGGCTGGTTCGGCCGGGGAGCTGTTTTTT. It codes for CSARDLGAGSAGELFF. This chain joins TRBV20-1 and TRBJ2-2; D possibly corresponds to TRBD1 (5 bases). CDR3 length equals 16 residues. V was shortened by 0 bases and J by 6 bases, with 17 bases between the two germline ends. CDR1 and CDR2 from the germline V gene are DFQATT and SNEGSKA (reference sequence).

There are a few counts of this clonotype. This rearrangement joins TRBV2 to TRBJ2-1, with D unclear. CDR3 length: 12 amino acids. CDR1 SNHLY and CDR2 FYNNEI come from the germline V gene. V was pared by 6 bases and J by 4 bases, with 7 bases between. The CDR3 is CASRGKYNEQFF. The CDR3 DNA sequence: TGTGCCAGCAGGGGGAAGTACAATGAGCAGTTCTTC.

This clonotype was detected many times. A read error may produce the germline difference seen at one junction end. This sequence joins TRBV4-3 and TRBJ1-6; D is unresolved. The germline V gene encodes CDR1 LGHNA and CDR2 YSLEER. CDR3 length: 15 amino acids. CDR3 loop: CASSRRTFYSSPLHF. The CDR3, as DNA: TGCGCCAGCAGCCGCCGCACTTTCTATAGTTCACCCCTCCACTTT.

This clonotype showed up just a few times. The chain couples TRBV6-5 to TRBJ1-4; 8 nucleotides line up with TRBD1. V shed 2 bases and J 7 bases; nucleotides not matched to a gene: 9. Germline CDR1 reads MNHEY; CDR2 reads SVGAGI. The CDR3 has 16 amino acids. The CDR3 region has the DNA TGTGCCAGCAGTTACATCCCGACAGGGGCTGGTGAAAAACTGTTTTTT. Translating it yields CASSYIPTGAGEKLFF.

This chain joins TRBV27 and TRBJ2-1, with D perhaps being TRBD1 or TRBD2 (5 bases each). Germline-derived CDR1 and CDR2 are MNHEY and SMNVEV (reference sequence). This CDR3 contains 12 residues. Trimming took 6 bases from V and 7 from J, leaving 10 bases between them. The DNA for the CDR3 is TGTGCCAGCAGCCGGGACGTTAATGAGCAGTTCTTC. Residues: CASSRDVNEQFF.

In its sample, this clonotype was seen many times. The CDR3 loop is CASSFGGGRTEAFF. CDR3 coding DNA: TGTGCCAGCAGTTTCGGCGGGGGGAGGACTGAAGCTTTCTTT. The V call is TRBV12-3 or TRBV12-4, the J call TRBJ1-1; TRBD1 is a possible D gene (5 bases). Trimming removed 3 bases from V and 5 bases from J, with 13 bases in between. This CDR3 is 14 amino acids long.

This clonotype has only a few counts. The chain combines TRBV7-6 with TRBJ2-3; 7 bases are shared with TRBD2. Germline V lookup: CDR1 SGHVS, CDR2 FNYEAQ. V dropped 2 bases and J dropped 2; count of bases not matched to a gene: 7. The CDR3 runs 16 residues. CDR3 DNA sequence: TGTGCCAGCAGCTTATTGCGGGGGTCCCTCACAGATACGCAGTATTTT. Protein: CASSLLRGSLTDTQYF.

The chain is built from TRBV6-8 and TRBJ2-7; D remains unclear. V was cut by 6 bases and J by 0 bases, with 18 bases left in between. Per the germline V gene, CDR1 is MNHGY and CDR2 is SAAAGT. CDR3 size: 16 residues. The CDR3 loop reads CASSRLGPLLSYEQYF. The DNA for the CDR3 is TGTGCCAGCAGCCGGCTAGGACCGCTCCTCTCCTACGAGCAGTACTTC.